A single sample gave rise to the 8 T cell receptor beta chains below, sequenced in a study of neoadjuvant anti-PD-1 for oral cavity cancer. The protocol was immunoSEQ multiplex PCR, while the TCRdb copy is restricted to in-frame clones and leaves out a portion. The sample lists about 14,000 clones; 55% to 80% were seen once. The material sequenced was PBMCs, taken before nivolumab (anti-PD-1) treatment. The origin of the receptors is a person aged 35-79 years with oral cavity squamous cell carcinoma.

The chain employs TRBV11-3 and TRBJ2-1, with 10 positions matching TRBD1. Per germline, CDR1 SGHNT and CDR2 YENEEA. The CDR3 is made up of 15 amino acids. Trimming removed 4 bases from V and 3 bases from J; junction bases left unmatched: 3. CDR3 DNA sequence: TGTGCCAGCAGCTCGGGACAGGGGAACTACAATGAGCAGTTCTTC. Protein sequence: CASSSGQGNYNEQFF.

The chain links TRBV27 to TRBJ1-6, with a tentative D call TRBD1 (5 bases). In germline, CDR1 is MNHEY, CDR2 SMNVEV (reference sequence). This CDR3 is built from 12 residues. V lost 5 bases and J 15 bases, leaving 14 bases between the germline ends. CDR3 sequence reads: CASSPSVGVLHF. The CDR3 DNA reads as TGTGCCAGCAGTCCCTCGGTGGGGGTCCTCCACTTT.

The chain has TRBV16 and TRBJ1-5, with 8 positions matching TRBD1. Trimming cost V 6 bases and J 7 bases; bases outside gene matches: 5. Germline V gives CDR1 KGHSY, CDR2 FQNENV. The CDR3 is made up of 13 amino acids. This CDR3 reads CASSSDRGQPQHF. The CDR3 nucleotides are TGTGCCAGCAGTTCCGACAGGGGACAGCCCCAGCATTTT.

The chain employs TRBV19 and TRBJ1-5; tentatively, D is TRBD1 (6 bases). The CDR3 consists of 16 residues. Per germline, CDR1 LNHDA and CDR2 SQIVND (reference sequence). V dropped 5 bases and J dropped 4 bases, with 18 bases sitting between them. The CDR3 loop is CASSEGGGRPNQPQHF. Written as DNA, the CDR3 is TGTGCCAGTAGTGAAGGGGGGGGACGGCCAAATCAGCCCCAGCATTTT. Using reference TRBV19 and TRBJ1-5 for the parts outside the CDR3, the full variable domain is DGGITQSPKYLFRKEGQNVTLSCEQNLNHDAMYWYRQDPGQGLRLIYYSQIVNDFQKGDIAEGYSVSREKKESFPLTVTSAQKNPTAFYLCASSEGGGRPNQPQHFGDGTRLSIL.

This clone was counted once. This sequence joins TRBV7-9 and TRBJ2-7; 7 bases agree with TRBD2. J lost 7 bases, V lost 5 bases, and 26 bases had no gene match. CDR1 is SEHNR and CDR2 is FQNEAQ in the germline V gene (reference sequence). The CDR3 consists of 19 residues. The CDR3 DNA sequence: TGTGCCAGCAGCAAGAATAACACGGCGTGGGACTACTACTCCGGGGAGCAGTACTTC. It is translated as CASSKNNTAWDYYSGEQYF.

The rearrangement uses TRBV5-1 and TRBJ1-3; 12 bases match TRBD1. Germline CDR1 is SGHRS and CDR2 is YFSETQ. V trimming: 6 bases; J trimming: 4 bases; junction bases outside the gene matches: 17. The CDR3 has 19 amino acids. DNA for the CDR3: TGCGCCAGCACTCCCGGGACAGGGGGCGCGGTGAGGAGCGGAAACACCATATATTTT. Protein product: CASTPGTGGAVRSGNTIYF. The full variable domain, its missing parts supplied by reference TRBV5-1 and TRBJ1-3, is KAGVTQTPRYLIKTRGQQVTLSCSPISGHRSVSWYQQTPGQGLQFLFEYFSETQRNKGNFPGRFSGRQFSNSRSEMNVSTLELGDSALYLCASTPGTGGAVRSGNTIYFGEGSWLTVV.

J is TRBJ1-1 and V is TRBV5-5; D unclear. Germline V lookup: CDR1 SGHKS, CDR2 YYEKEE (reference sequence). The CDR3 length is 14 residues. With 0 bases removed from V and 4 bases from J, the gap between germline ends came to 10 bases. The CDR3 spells CASSLVGRSTEAFF. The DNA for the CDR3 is TGTGCCAGCAGCTTGGTGGGCAGGTCCACTGAAGCTTTCTTT.

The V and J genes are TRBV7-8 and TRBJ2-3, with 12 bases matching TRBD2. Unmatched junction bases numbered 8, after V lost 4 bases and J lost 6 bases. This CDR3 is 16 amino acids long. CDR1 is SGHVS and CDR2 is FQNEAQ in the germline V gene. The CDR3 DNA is TGTGCCAGCAGCTCCCGGACTAGCGGGATAGGGGATACGCAGTATTTT. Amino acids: CASSSRTSGIGDTQYF.